This T cell receptor (beta chain) was documented in a study of Ad26.COV2.S vaccination and SARS-CoV-2 variants (dated by TCRdb to 2020 to 2022). A note on the overall study: Donors in the vaccine arm were drawn from COV1001, a multicentre, randomized, double-blind, placebo-controlled phase I-IIa trial testing Ad26.COV2.S in healthy adults. Dosing of Ad26.COV2.S was intramuscular, at either 5x10^10 or 1x10^11 viral particles, delivered as one shot or as two shots spaced 56 days apart. The specificity and breadth of SARS-CoV-2-reactive T cell receptors after Ad26.COV2.S vaccination were assessed by TCRbeta repertoire sequencing. The TCR-sequenced set comprised around 30 samples: around 20 Ad26.COV2.S vaccine recipients, 5 placebo recipients and 8 SARS-CoV-2 convalescent individuals. Participants in the trial were split at random into five groups of five each, receiving low-dose or high-dose Ad26.COV2.S once or twice, or else placebo on both occasions. Throughout the experiments and outcome assessment, investigators stayed blinded to trial group allocation.

CDR1 and CDR2 (SGHTA, FQGNSA) derive from the germline V gene. From the cysteine through the phenylalanine, the CDR3 covers 14 amino acids. Left in the record is the CDR3 DNA by itself, 42 bases read in frame from the first base. Trimming takes 5 bases from V and 1 base from J, and the germline ends sit 11 bases apart. In light of the paper, this sample's treatment or condition label describes: some 20 received Ad26.COV2.S at low or high dose, single or two shots; roughly 5 received placebo; per-sample allocation not given. For vaccine and placebo recipients, repertoires were sequenced using samples collected on day 63 after the first injection. In Cohort 1b, about two dozen adults aged 18-55 years were enrolled at a single site in Boston, USA, between 29 July and 7 August 2020. Ad26.COV2.S consisted of a replication-incompetent adenovirus type 26 vector by which a prefusion-stabilized SARS-CoV-2 spike protein from the original Wuhan strain was expressed.

The immunoSEQ Assay was used to sequence TCRbeta CDR3 regions. After extraction, genomic DNA underwent amplification by bias-controlled multiplex PCR, followed by high-throughput sequencing. For the original study's pipeline: Collapsing and filtering of sequences were performed to quantify the absolute abundance of each unique TCRbeta CDR3 region. T cell fraction was estimated by normalizing TCRbeta template counts to usable DNA, which was measured by amplifying reference genes present in all nucleated cells. Repertoire TCRs were annotated as SARS-CoV-2-specific when V gene, CDR3 amino acid sequence and J gene were exactly matched to a known reactive TCR set. The reference SARS-CoV-2 TCR set came from MIRA and was filtered for enrichment in COVID-19-positive ImmuneCODE repertoires, removing public or cross-reactive TCRs. Based on the MIRA antigens, annotated TCRs were further analysed at the level of specific ORF or position within ORF. Depth was the summed frequency of annotated unique rearrangements, while breadth was defined as annotated unique rearrangements over total unique productive rearrangements. TCR breadth was compared between groups using two-sided Wilcoxon rank-sum tests. This immuneACCESS table, as held by TCRdb, lists in-frame sequences with V and J called but not all clones. Of the missing ones, under half trace to an unresolved V gene in checked studies; the others have no known cause. Clone size and the V and J calls come from that table; the DNA yielded D and trimming. This sample holds about 350,000 clones; around 89% were observed only once. Clones ranked in the top ten supply approximately 5% of the sample.

In regard to this clone: What this receptor recognizes is not known. Base qualities were left out, and no much larger clone turns up one base away.

Summary of the overall study and its limitations: Non-spike TCR breadth was comparable between vaccine and placebo recipients, consistent with the vaccine containing only spike. Ad26.COV2.S recipients had higher spike-specific TCR breadth than placebo recipients (P = 0.0014). The study lacked the statistical power to compare responses across vaccine doses or regimens. After vaccination, substantial breadth of spike-specific CD8+ and CD4+ T cell responses was reported. The authors noted that total T cell responses may have been underestimated by the TCR breadth and depth analyses.

The starting material was peripheral blood, obtained in a trial of Ad26.COV2.S vaccine versus placebo. The source of this sequence is a person between 18 and 65 years old who received the Ad26.COV2.S COVID-19 vaccine or a placebo. The chain couples TRBV7-2 to TRBJ1-1; the best D guess is TRBD1, with 5 bases matching. CDR3 sequence: CASSPDRKNTEAFF. The bases read TGTGCCAGCAGCCCTGACAGAAAGAACACTGAAGCTTTCTTT.